These T cell receptor beta chains were read from a single sample in a study of blood T cells in healthy people across ages. Via MiXCR, TCRdb re-called the 5' RACE reads, giving one row per CDR3 protein. The sample gives approximately 800,000 distinct CDR3 sequences, roughly 50% of which show up once; roughly 24% is in the top ten. Material for sequencing was blood. All receptors come from a man in his forties in good health. CDR3s include the opening cysteine and the closing phenylalanine or tryptophan. D genes are given only for firm matches. Size is stated for part of the rows, as once, few or many counts, or as a class when the clone is expanded.

j_call clone_size v_call d_call cdr3_aa cdr3_nt
TRBJ1-1 few TRBV6-5 . CASSYGSGTTEAFF TGTGCCAGCAGTTACGGCTCCGGGACCACTGAAGCTTTCTTT
TRBJ2-6 . TRBV5-5 . CASSPLTHRGANVLTF TGTGCCAGCAGTCCCCTCACGCATCGTGGGGCCAACGTCCTGACTTTC
TRBJ1-1 . TRBV29-1 . CSVVWELNTEAFF TGCAGCGTTGTATGGGAGTTGAACACTGAAGCTTTCTTT
TRBJ2-2 few TRBV7-3 . CASSLVSFGGELFF TGTGCCAGCAGCCTTGTTTCATTCGGCGGGGAGCTGTTTTTT
TRBJ2-7 once TRBV13 . CASSLAQGLYEQYF TGTGCCAGCAGCTTAGCGCAGGGCCTCTACGAGCAGTACTTC
TRBJ2-5 . TRBV14 . CASSQVWNQETQYF TGTGCCAGCAGCCAAGTCTGGAATCAAGAGACCCAGTACTTC
TRBJ2-3 . TRBV29-1 . CSVESGSGTQYF TGCAGCGTTGAATCCGGGTCGGGTACGCAGTATTTT
TRBJ1-2 . TRBV3-1 . CASSQDEGESGYTF TGTGCCAGCAGCCAAGATGAAGGAGAAAGTGGCTACACCTTC
TRBJ2-7 few TRBV5-1 . CASSLEFGSGYEQYF TGCGCCAGCAGCTTGGAATTCGGCTCGGGCTACGAGCAGTACTTC
TRBJ1-2 few TRBV6-1 . CASSEGARVGLGYTF TGTGCCAGCAGTGAAGGGGCCAGGGTAGGGCTGGGCTACACCTTC